The entry below gives a single TCR beta chain sequence along with its context. Generated by immunoSEQ multiplex PCR, the TCRdb table keeps only in-frame clones and is missing some. The top ten clones hold approximately 6.2% of a sample with over 300,000 clones, 90% of them seen once. The data were obtained in a study of blood T cell repertoires in COVID-19. From germline, CDR1 is SGDLS and CDR2 YYNGEE. Trimming took off 0 bases at V and 1 base at J, with 13 bases between the two ends. The CDR3 runs to 16 residues. The source of this sequence is a man between 18 and 35 years old with active or convalescent COVID-19. Sample: peripheral blood. The chain couples TRBV9 to TRBJ1-2; the D gene is possibly TRBD1 (6 bases). The CDR3 here is CASSVASDRSNYGYTF. The CDR3 region has the DNA TGTGCCAGCAGCGTAGCCTCGGACAGAAGTAACTATGGCTACACCTTC. The variable domain in full, completed from reference TRBV9 and TRBJ1-2, reads DSGVTQTPKHLITATGQRVTLRCSPRSGDLSVYWYQQSLDQGLQFLIQYYNGEERAKGNILERFSAQQFPDLHSELNLSSLELGDSALYFCASSVASDRSNYGYTFGSGTRLTVV.